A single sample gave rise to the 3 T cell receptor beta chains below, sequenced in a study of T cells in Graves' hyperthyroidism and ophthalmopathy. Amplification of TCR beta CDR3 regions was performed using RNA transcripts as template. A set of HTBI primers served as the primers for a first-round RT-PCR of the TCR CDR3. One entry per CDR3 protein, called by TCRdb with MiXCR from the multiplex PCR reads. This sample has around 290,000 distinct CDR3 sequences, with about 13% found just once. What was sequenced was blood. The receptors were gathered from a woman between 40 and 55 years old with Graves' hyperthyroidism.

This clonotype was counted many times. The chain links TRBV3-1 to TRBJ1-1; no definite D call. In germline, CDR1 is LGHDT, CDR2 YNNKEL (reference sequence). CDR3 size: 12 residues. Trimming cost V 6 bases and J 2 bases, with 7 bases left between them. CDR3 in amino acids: CASSHTNTEAFF. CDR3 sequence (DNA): TGTGCCAGCAGTCATACTAACACTGAAGCTTTCTTT.

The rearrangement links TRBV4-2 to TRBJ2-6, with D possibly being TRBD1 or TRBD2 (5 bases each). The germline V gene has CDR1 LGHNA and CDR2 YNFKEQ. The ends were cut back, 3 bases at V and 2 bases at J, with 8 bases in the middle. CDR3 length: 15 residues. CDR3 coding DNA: TGTGCCAGCAGCCAGAGGGGAGCTGGGGCCAACGTCCTGACTTTC. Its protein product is CASSQRGAGANVLTF.

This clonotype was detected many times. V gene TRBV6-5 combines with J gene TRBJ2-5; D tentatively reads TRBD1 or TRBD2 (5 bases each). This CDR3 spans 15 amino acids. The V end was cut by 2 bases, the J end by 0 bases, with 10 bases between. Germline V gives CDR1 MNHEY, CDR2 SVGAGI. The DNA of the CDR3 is TGTGCCAGCAGTTACGAGGGGAAATACCAAGAGACCCAGTACTTC. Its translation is CASSYEGKYQETQYF.